The T cell receptor (beta chain) under discussion was sequenced for a study of PD-1 blockade in classical Hodgkin lymphoma. Study-wide findings and caveats: Those starting nivolumab under 1 year post-ASCT were excluded. By C4D1, CD4+ diversity increased significantly, especially in complete responders. Newly diagnosed patients had diversity similar to the baseline diversity of complete responders. TCR diversity at baseline was reported to be reduced in newly diagnosed patients relative to healthy donors.

This clone was detected a few times. The target antigen is unknown. Time point meaning: cycle 4 day 1 (C4D1), after less than seven weeks of nivolumab. Every patient relapsed after autologous stem cell transplantation, and brentuximab vedotin exposure varied. From thawed PBMCs, CD4+ T cells were purified using magnetic negative selection. Using immunoSEQ multiplex PCR, the repertoire was profiled, and TCRdb retains in-frame clones only, with some absent. The sample gives 30,000 to 35,000 clones, roughly 80% of which show up once; approximately 0.82% is in the top ten. The specimen was CD4+ T cells from blood, collected before the fourth cycle of nivolumab. The source is a human donor with classical Hodgkin lymphoma.

This CDR3 reads CASSFGQGYSGNTIYF. In DNA, the CDR3 is TGTGCCAGCAGCTTTGGACAGGGGTATTCTGGAAACACCATATATTTT. The chain has TRBV11-3 and TRBJ1-3, with 9 bases fitting TRBD1. The V gene's germline CDR1 is SGHNT and CDR2 YENEEA. The junction had 4 bases not matched to a gene; V was cut back by 3 bases and J by 1 base. The CDR3 length is 16 residues.